This T cell receptor beta chain comes out of a study of blood T cell repertoires in COVID-19. Study overall: The origin of the acute and convalescent COVID-19 samples was the United States, Italy and Spain.

Recruits, aged about 18 to 100 years, lived in around 24 US areas. Before being deemed recovered, Cohort 3 donors had two negative PCRs, clearance, or symptom resolution. Germline lookup yields CDR1 SGHTA and CDR2 FQGNSA. The CDR3 length is 14 residues. Trimming removed 6 bases from V and 4 bases from J; junction bases left unmatched: 5. Under the authors' procedure: Reference gene primer amplification gave estimated nucleated cell counts. Only in-frame clones appear in the TCRdb table, and some are missing; sequencing was by immunoSEQ multiplex PCR. The DNA gave D and trimming, while V, J and clone size come from that table. The table has under 300,000 clones, approximately 84% seen once.

Sequencing input: PBMCs or T cells enriched from blood (not recorded which). The receptor was isolated from a man between 45 and 60 years old who had recovered from COVID-19. The V call is TRBV7-2, the J call TRBJ2-7; TRBD1 aligns across 11 bases. The CDR3 loop is CASRRTGGMYEQYF. The CDR3, as DNA: TGTGCCAGCAGACGGACAGGGGGCATGTACGAGCAGTACTTC.